This paragraph reports one TCR beta chain. The CDR3 runs to 13 residues. Trimming took off 5 bases at V and 8 bases at J, with 15 bases between the two ends. CDR1 and CDR2 from the germline V gene are SGHTA and FQGNSA. The sample originates from a study of blood T cell repertoires in COVID-19. In the source study's methods: Cell counts per sample came from amplifying reference gene primers. Assay: immunoSEQ multiplex PCR; the TCRdb copy retains only in-frame clones and omits some. V and J calls and clone size are as listed in that table; D and trimming were resolved from the DNA. The data hold approximately 300,000 clones, with 85% to 90% observed a single time.

This chain links TRBV7-2 with TRBJ1-1, with a weak D call TRBD1 (5 bases). The TCR was taken from a woman aged 40 to 50 with acute or convalescent COVID-19. The source material was peripheral blood. CDR3 coding DNA: TGTGCCAGCAGCCCTGGGTGGAGGGGAGAAGCTTTCTTT. Protein sequence: CASSPGWRGEAFF.